Here is one TCR beta chain with its context. This clonotype has only a few counts. Its specific antigen is unknown. No quality values exist for individual bases; no much larger clone is one base distant. CDR1 is given as KGHSH and CDR2 as LQKENI, both from the germline V gene. At the junction V is shortened by 2 bases and J by 4 bases; bases outside the gene matches: 8. Reading from cysteine to phenylalanine, the CDR3 counts 15 amino acids. Only CDR3 DNA is held: 45 bases, read in frame from base 1. TCR beta VDJ combination and CDR3 sequence profiling used genomic DNA as the template. TCR repertoire sequencing was run on an Illumina HiSeq 2000. The original pipeline was this. Repertoires were assessed using TRBV/TRBJ rearrangement plots, CDR3 size and DJ length profiles, and Simpson's diversity index. The most abundant DNA sequence in the deep sequencing data was defined as the immunodominant clone. CDR3 amino acid sequences were checked for sharing between subjects and were compared against published repertoires and the VDJdb database. TCRdb reworked the public reads: Q25 trimming with fastp, MiXCR clone assembly, productive beta chains retained. Entries are consolidated by CDR3 protein sequence, retaining the most common genes and DNA. The V and J calls shown here were made by TCRdb, not taken from the authors' results. The sample table records about 190,000 distinct CDR3 sequences; approximately 52% of these occur just once. About a sixth of the sample belongs to the ten largest clones.

In the study, sorted CD4+ and CD8+ blood T cells from patients with severe aplastic anemia and from healthy subjects underwent deep sequencing of TCR repertoires. Ficoll-Paque density gradient centrifugation was used to isolate peripheral blood mononuclear cells. Before DNA extraction, CD4+ and CD8+ T cells were sorted by FACS or by magnetic beads. The data are from a study of CD8+CD57+ T cells in acquired aplastic anemia (dated by TCRdb to 2017 to 2018). In the study overall: DNA extracted from sorted CD4+ and CD8+ cells had a mean of 3.2 ug, with a range of roughly 0.2 to 30 ug. For healthy donor samples, the average read count was around 9.8 million for CD4+ cells and around 12 million for CD8+ cells.

Results the study describes overall, beyond this receptor: No significant difference in CD8+ Simpson's diversity was found between patients and healthy controls (P=0.060). Although 25 to 30 CD8+ CDR3 sequences were shared by patients and controls, these sequences appeared highly expressed in patients and within the immunodominant clones of patients.

Sequencing was done on a sample of sorted CD4+, CD8+, or CD8+CD57+ T cells (not recorded which) from PBMCs. The chain joins TRBV18 to TRBJ2-7, with 7 bases aligning to TRBD2. The clonotype was recovered from a human donor in good health, serving as a control. The DNA sequence follows: TGTGCCAGCTCACCATTGACGGGGGGTGGTTACGAGCAGTACTTC. Its translation reads: CASSPLTGGGYEQYF.